Below, one TCR beta chain is given with its context. Trimming left V 6 bases short and J 0 bases short, with 13 bases between. This CDR3 has 14 residues. From germline, CDR1 is SGHDT and CDR2 YYEEEE. These data come from a study of blood T cell repertoires in COVID-19. The assay was immunoSEQ multiplex PCR, and TCRdb's table has in-frame clones only and misses some. Here the sample spans a few hundred thousand clones, approximately 85% being singletons. This receptor was taken from a man at least 80 years old with acute or convalescent COVID-19. Material for sequencing was peripheral blood. The chain recombines TRBV5-6 with TRBJ2-7, with D possibly being TRBD1 (5 bases). Here the CDR3 reads CASTPRGISYEQYF. The CDR3 bases are TGTGCCAGCACCCCAAGGGGCATCTCCTACGAGCAGTACTTC.